This passage covers 29 T cell receptor beta chains from one sample sequenced in a study of blood T cell repertoires in COVID-19. Clones were sequenced by immunoSEQ multiplex PCR, and TCRdb holds only the in-frame ones, with some missing. The sample consists of 200,000 to 250,000 clones, 80% of them appearing once. Sequencing used peripheral blood. The receptors originated from a human donor in a cohort sampled during active COVID-19.

DNA of the CDR3: TGTGTCTCAGCAGCTATGTCGGGCCACAGGGGGGGAAACACCATATATTTT. Protein product: CVSAAMSGHRGGNTIYF. The rearrangement joins TRBV27 to TRBJ1-3; 8 bases align to TRBD1. This CDR3 comprises 17 residues. Germline CDR1 is MNHEY and CDR2 is SMNVEV (reference sequence).

The chain employs TRBV6-2 or TRBV6-3 and TRBJ2-5; 15 positions agree with TRBD2. The CDR3 covers 18 residues. The V segment lost 0 bases and the J segment 2 bases; nucleotides outside the gene matches: 4. Germline-derived CDR1 and CDR2 are MNHEY and SVGEGT. This chain's CDR3 is CASSYSGLAGGPQETQYF. The CDR3 DNA reads TGTGCCAGCAGTTACTCGGGACTAGCGGGGGGACCACAAGAGACCCAGTACTTC.

The CDR3 region is CASSSSGGDRYGYTF. The CDR3 DNA reads as TGTGCCAGCAGCTCCTCGGGGGGCGATAGGTATGGCTACACCTTC. This chain links TRBV7-2 with TRBJ1-2, with D perhaps matching TRBD1 (6 bases). This CDR3 comprises 15 residues. Deletions cut 4 bases from V and 5 bases from J, with 17 bases between. Germline assignment: CDR1 SGHTA and CDR2 FQGNSA.

The chain joins TRBV7-8 to TRBJ2-5, with 9 bases matching TRBD1. Losses at the gene ends were 4 bases for V and 4 bases for J; bases not matched to a gene: 7. The germline CDR1 and CDR2 sequences are SGHVS and FQNEAQ. CDR3 length: 15 residues. In DNA, the CDR3 is TGTGCCAGCAGCTCGACGGGGACAGGGCGAGAGACCCAGTACTTC. This gives the protein CASSSTGTGRETQYF.

The chain employs TRBV6-6 and TRBJ2-1; 12 nucleotides align to TRBD2. The germline V gene encodes CDR1 MNHNY and CDR2 SVGAGI (reference sequence). V trimming: 5 bases; J trimming: 4 bases; junction bases outside the gene matches: 3. CDR3 length equals 15 residues. In DNA, the CDR3 is TGTGCCAGCAGTGCGACTAGCGGGGGTTACAATGAGCAGTTCTTC. Amino acids: CASSATSGGYNEQFF.

The CDR3 protein is CASSLNPLSTDTQYF. The CDR3 DNA is TGTGCCAGCAGCTTAAACCCACTTAGCACAGATACGCAGTATTTT. The chain joins TRBV7-3 to TRBJ2-3; D ambiguous. Per the germline V gene, CDR1 is SGHTA and CDR2 is FQGTGA. The CDR3 extends over 15 amino acids. Trimming took 1 base from V and 0 from J, leaving 8 bases between them.

The rearrangement uses TRBV19 and TRBJ2-3, with D possibly being TRBD2 (5 bases). CDR1 and CDR2 (germline): LNHDA, SQIVND (reference sequence). V was cut by 6 bases and J by 2 bases, with 6 bases left in between. The CDR3 is 12 residues long. The CDR3 coding sequence is TGTGCCAGTAGACGGGACACAGATACGCAGTATTTT. Its translation is CASRRDTDTQYF.

Worth noting for this clone: Relative to the germline gene, one junction end is altered; a read error may explain this. The rearrangement links TRBV4-3 to TRBJ2-7, with a weak D call TRBD2 (5 bases). CDR1 LGHNA and CDR2 YSLEER come from the germline V gene. The length of the CDR3 is 16 residues. This chain's CDR3 is CASSHSDGLGVYGQYF. DNA for the CDR3: TGCGCCAGCAGCCATTCTGACGGACTCGGGGTTTACGGGCAGTACTTC.

This sequence joins TRBV5-1 and TRBJ2-2; 7 bases match TRBD1. The V segment lost 4 bases and the J segment 6 bases; nucleotides outside the gene matches: 9. Germline CDR1 and CDR2: SGHRS and YFSETQ. The CDR3 loop spans 15 amino acids. For the CDR3, the DNA is TGCGCCAGCAGCCCAACGACAGGGCACGCCGGGGAGCTGTTTTTT. Its translation: CASSPTTGHAGELFF.

The genes are TRBV18 and TRBJ2-7; the match to TRBD2 covers 14 bases. V lost 5 bases and J lost 3; bases outside the gene matches: 6. This CDR3 contains 16 residues. In germline, CDR1 is KGHSH, CDR2 LQKENI. The CDR3 protein is CASSSGTSGRDYEQYF. The DNA for the CDR3 is TGTGCCAGCTCATCCGGGACTAGCGGGAGAGACTACGAGCAGTACTTC.

This rearrangement joins TRBV12-3 or TRBV12-4 to TRBJ2-4; a weak D match, TRBD1 (6 bases). The V and J ends lost 6 bases and 15 bases respectively, with 18 bases between them. The CDR3 sequence is 12 residues long. The chain's CDR3 is CASSSRTAKRYF. For the CDR3, the DNA is TGTGCCAGCAGCTCACGGACAGCTAAGCGGTACTTC.

The chain employs TRBV6-6 and TRBJ2-3, with D possibly matching TRBD1 (5 bases). Germline V CDR1 and CDR2: MNHNY, SVGAGI (reference sequence). Trimming stripped 2 bases from V and 0 bases from J, with 12 bases between. The CDR3 has 16 residues. CDR3 in DNA: TGTGCCAGCAGTTACACTTCCAGGGCTAGCACAGATACGCAGTATTTT. Amino acid sequence: CASSYTSRASTDTQYF.

V usage is TRBV18 and J usage is TRBJ1-2, with a possible D match to TRBD1 (5 bases). Germline CDR1 and CDR2: KGHSH and LQKENI. Trimming pared 3 bases from V and 5 bases from J, leaving 10 bases between. CDR3 length equals 13 residues. CDR3 loop: CASSPAGRYGYTF. The CDR3 DNA sequence: TGTGCCAGCTCACCGGCAGGGAGGTATGGCTACACCTTC.

The CDR3 protein is CASSRVRGFAGANVLTF. In DNA, the CDR3 is TGCGCCAGCAGCCGGGTACGAGGATTCGCTGGGGCCAACGTCCTGACTTTC. This rearrangement joins TRBV5-1 to TRBJ2-6, with unresolved D. The CDR3 runs 17 residues. Germline lookup yields CDR1 SGHRS and CDR2 YFSETQ. Trimming pared 4 bases from V and 2 bases from J, leaving 16 bases between.

The chain carries TRBV19 and TRBJ2-1, with D tentatively TRBD1 (7 bases). The CDR3 covers 13 residues. Germline loops: CDR1 LNHDA, CDR2 SQIVND (reference sequence). V lost 7 bases to trimming and J lost 7 bases, with 14 bases between them. CDR3 in DNA: TGTGCCAGTATAATGGCAGGGGGGAATGAGCAGTTCTTC. It specifies CASIMAGGNEQFF.

Here the CDR3 reads CAISEGRGDTQYF. The CDR3 coding sequence is TGTGCCATCAGTGAAGGAAGGGGGGATACGCAGTATTTT. The chain carries TRBV10-3 and TRBJ2-3; tentative D call: TRBD1 (6 bases). In germline, CDR1 is ENHRY, CDR2 SYGVKD. With 3 bases removed from V and 6 bases from J, the gap between germline ends came to 10 bases. The CDR3 extends over 13 amino acids.

This chain joins TRBV9 and TRBJ2-1, with TRBD2 matching over 11 bases. The V gene end was trimmed by 0 bases and the J gene end by 4 bases; junction bases not matched to a gene: 6. Germline V gene lookup returns CDR1 SGDLS and CDR2 YYNGEE. CDR3 length: 17 residues. The DNA of the CDR3 is TGTGCCAGCAGCGTAGCGGGTAGCGGGGGGGCTTACAATGAGCAGTTCTTC. Protein: CASSVAGSGGAYNEQFF.

This chain uses TRBV7-2 with TRBJ2-7, with TRBD1 matching over 7 bases. The length of the CDR3 is 12 residues. J was trimmed by 6 bases and V by 6 bases; bases with no gene match: 5. Germline CDR1 SGHTA, CDR2 FQGNSA. CDR3 residues: CASRGQIGEQYF. The CDR3 DNA is TGTGCCAGCAGGGGACAGATAGGCGAGCAGTACTTC.

The chain joins TRBV7-9 to TRBJ2-5; D possibly corresponds to TRBD1 (7 bases). The CDR3 is 15 residues long. CDR1 SEHNR and CDR2 FQNEAQ come from the germline V gene (reference sequence). The germline V and J ends were trimmed by 3 bases and 4 bases, with 15 bases remaining between them. CDR3 region: CASSFTGEVGETQYF. The CDR3 nucleotides are TGTGCCAGCAGCTTCACAGGGGAGGTCGGAGAGACCCAGTACTTC.

The chain employs TRBV7-8 and TRBJ2-2, with D possibly TRBD2 on 5 matching bases. Germline CDR1 and CDR2: SGHVS and FQNEAQ. The V end lost 6 bases, the J end lost 0 bases, and 11 bases lay between the germline ends. The CDR3 has 15 amino acids. DNA for the CDR3: TGTGCCAGCAGAGCCCGGGGATCGAACACCGGGGAGCTGTTTTTT. Translation gives CASRARGSNTGELFF.

The chain employs TRBV21-1 and TRBJ2-7; TRBD1 is taken as the D call from the table, unchecked against the DNA. TRBV21-1 is a documented pseudogene. This CDR3 comprises 15 residues. DNA for the CDR3: TGTGCCAGCTCTAGACTGTCCAGGGTCTCCTACGAGCAGTACTTC. Its protein is CASSRLSRVSYEQYF.

The chain recombines TRBV5-1 with TRBJ2-1; 9 nucleotides line up with TRBD2. The CDR3 is 15 amino acids. CDR1 SGHRS and CDR2 YFSETQ come from the germline V gene. The trim removed 4 bases at V and 3 bases at J, leaving 5 bases unmatched. The CDR3 nucleotides read TGCGCCAGCAGCGCGGGTAGCGGGAGCTACAATGAGCAGTTCTTC. Its translation: CASSAGSGSYNEQFF.

This clone was seen ten or more times. This chain joins TRBV28 and TRBJ1-2; no definite D call. The CDR3 extends over 12 amino acids. Trimming shortened V by 3 bases and J by 5 bases, and 7 bases separated the two germline ends. Germline CDR1 is MDHEN and CDR2 is SYDVKM. CDR3 in DNA: TGTGCCAGCAGTTTGTGGCCATATGGCTACACCTTC. It yields the protein CASSLWPYGYTF.

The chain carries TRBV11-3 and TRBJ1-1; D not resolved. Per the germline V gene, CDR1 is SGHNT and CDR2 is YENEEA. Trimming left V 5 bases short and J 6 bases short, with 13 bases between. The CDR3 spans 13 residues. DNA for the CDR3: TGTGCCAGCAGCACCCAGCGGCGGGCTGAAGCTTTCTTT. Encoded protein: CASSTQRRAEAFF.

The chain carries TRBV9 and TRBJ2-3; TRBD2 matches 10 bases. V trimming: 0 bases; J trimming: 0 bases; junction bases outside the gene matches: 19. Per germline, CDR1 SGDLS and CDR2 YYNGEE. This CDR3 comprises 22 residues. The CDR3 reads CASSVEGYSWGSGGPSTDTQYF. The CDR3 nucleotides are TGTGCCAGCAGCGTAGAAGGATACTCTTGGGGTAGCGGGGGGCCCAGCACAGATACGCAGTATTTT.

This clone has just one count. The chain is built from TRBV10-3 and TRBJ1-5, with 9 bases identical to TRBD1. Per germline, CDR1 ENHRY and CDR2 SYGVKD. The CDR3 extends over 15 amino acids. V shed 4 bases and J 0 bases; nucleotides not matched to a gene: 1. The CDR3 nucleotides are TGTGCCATCAGTGGGACAGGGGATAGCAATCAGCCCCAGCATTTT. Its translation: CAISGTGDSNQPQHF.

The chain has TRBV19 and TRBJ2-1; the D gene is possibly TRBD2 (5 bases). The CDR3 runs to 15 residues. In germline, CDR1 is LNHDA, CDR2 SQIVND (reference sequence). The germline V and J ends were trimmed by 4 bases and 0 bases, with 10 bases remaining between them. The CDR3 DNA sequence: TGTGCCAGTAGTACCAGCGGCAGCTCCTACAATGAGCAGTTCTTC. It encodes CASSTSGSSYNEQFF.

This chain joins TRBV28 and TRBJ2-7; D might be TRBD2 (5 bases). Germline CDR1 reads MDHEN; CDR2 reads SYDVKM. The ends were cut back, 2 bases at V and 7 bases at J, with 12 bases in the middle. This CDR3 comprises 13 residues. The CDR3 DNA follows: TGTGCCAGCAGTTTAGCCCAGACGGGGGAGCAGTACTTC. Translated: CASSLAQTGEQYF. Complete variable domain (other parts from reference TRBV28 and TRBJ2-7): DVKVTQSSRYLVKRTGEKVFLECVQDMDHENMFWYRQDPGLGLRLIYFSYDVKMKEKGDIPEGYSVSREKKERFSLILESASTNQTSMYLCASSLAQTGEQYFGPGTRLTVT.

This clone has at least ten counts. The chain is built from TRBV3-1 (or the pseudogene TRBV3-2) and TRBJ2-5; D remains unclear. V was shortened by 1 base and J by 1 base, with 16 bases between the two germline ends. The CDR3 sequence is 17 residues long. CDR1 and CDR2 (germline): LGHDT, YNNKEL (reference sequence). This chain's CDR3 is CASSQVPPRPGQETQYF. The CDR3 nucleotides read TGTGCCAGCAGCCAAGTTCCTCCCAGGCCCGGCCAAGAGACCCAGTACTTC.